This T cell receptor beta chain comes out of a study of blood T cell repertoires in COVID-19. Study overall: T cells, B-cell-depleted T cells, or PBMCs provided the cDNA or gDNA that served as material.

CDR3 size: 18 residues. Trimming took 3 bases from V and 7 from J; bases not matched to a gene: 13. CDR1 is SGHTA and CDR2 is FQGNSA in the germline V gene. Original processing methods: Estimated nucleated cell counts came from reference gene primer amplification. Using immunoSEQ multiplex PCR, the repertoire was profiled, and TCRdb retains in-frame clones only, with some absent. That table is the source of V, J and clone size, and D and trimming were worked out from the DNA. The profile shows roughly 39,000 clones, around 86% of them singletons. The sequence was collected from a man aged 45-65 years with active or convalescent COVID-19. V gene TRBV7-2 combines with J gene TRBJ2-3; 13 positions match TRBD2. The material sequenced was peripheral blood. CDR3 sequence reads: CASSFMGGGTSGTYTQYF. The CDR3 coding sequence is TGTGCCAGCAGCTTCATGGGGGGAGGGACTAGCGGGACCTATACGCAGTATTTT.